The TCR beta chain described here comes from a study of blood T cell repertoires in COVID-19 (dated by TCRdb to 2019 to 2021). Background on the whole study: Collaborator samples came from the United States, Italy and Spain and covered acute and convalescent phases of COVID-19. The prospective study material was composed of cDNA or gDNA derived from T cells, B-cell-depleted T cells, or PBMCs. Deeply sampled blood TCRbeta repertoires from subjects exposed to, actively infected with, or recovered from COVID-19 were included in the dataset. Sample metadata almost always included a de-identified subject ID, COVID-19 status, age in years and sex. The repertoires were released in a freely available public database intended as a resource for research on the immune response to SARS-CoV-2. Samples came from the ongoing ImmuneRACE study (first 160 participants) plus 1,254 subjects from 6 global collaborators. HLA class I and class II types, where available, came from metadata supplied by the sample provider rather than from assay-based typing. Overall study results and their limits: The quantity of clinical and demographic metadata differed by source and by participant and was supplied without curation.

Whole blood was collected in K2EDTA tubes by collaborating institutions according to the institutions' own protocols. For TCRbeta analysis, collaborators shipped samples as frozen whole blood, isolated PBMCs, or DNA extracted from either of those sample types. CDR1 and CDR2 are drawn from the germline V gene: ENHRY, SYGVKD. The germline ends are 12 bases apart after V is trimmed by 10 bases and J by 2 bases. The CDR3 covers 12 residues, taking in both the cysteine and the phenylalanine. Just CDR3 DNA is preserved here, 36 bases in frame from base 1. For this clone: No antigen is known for it. The input lacks base qualities; no much larger clone sits a single base away.

TCRbeta CDR3 regions were amplified from genomic DNA using the immunoSEQ Assay, a bias-controlled multiplex PCR. The paper's data handling went like this. Nucleated cell counts per sample were estimated from amplification of reference gene primers within the assay. To quantify the absolute abundance of each unique TCRbeta CDR3 rearrangement, sequence reads were collapsed and filtered. For each sample, productive Simpson clonality was calculated as the square root of Simpson's diversity index over productive rearrangements. TCRdb limited this immuneACCESS table to in-frame rearrangements with V and J called. A share of clones is missing; checked studies link under half to unresolved V genes, and the rest is unexplained. V and J calls and clone size are given by that table; D and trimming were obtained from the DNA. In all, the sample holds under 300,000 clones, and roughly 88% of those were seen once. The leading ten clones occupy under 3.5% of the sample.

This receptor chain uses TRBV10-3 and TRBJ2-7; the D segment could be TRBD1, given 6 matching bases. The sample consisted of peripheral blood. The TCR was taken from a woman aged 25-40 years with active or convalescent COVID-19. The sequence in DNA is TGTGCCACCACGACAGGACCCTACGAGCAGTACTTC. Translated, it reads CATTTGPYEQYF.